The following is a T cell receptor beta chain sequence with its context. Its antigen is as yet unknown. Per germline, CDR1 MNHGY and CDR2 SAAAGT. The V gene lost 10 bases and the J gene lost 6 bases, with 31 bases spanning the gap. This CDR3 region has 17 residues. The sample originates from a study of T cell repertoires in cytomegalovirus infection. Overall study: Indications of both CMV infection and matching HLA type were provided by public TCR beta signatures.

TCRdb used MiXCR to reprocess the reads, holding one entry per CDR3 protein. The sample consists of around 740,000 distinct CDR3 sequences, 35% of them appearing once. Overall study results and limits: People with CMV and the relevant HLA were identified by cumulative public TCR beta family frequency. Across the ex vivo response, the dominant clonotypes were HLA-C-restricted CMV-specific TCR beta clonotypes.

The J gene is TRBJ2-7, the V gene TRBV6-8; possibly TRBD1 or TRBD2 for D (7 bases each). The sequenced sample consisted of PBMCs. This TCR derives from a human donor in good health (CMV status not recorded). Some clones in this sample may be carry-over from other donors' samples. Written as DNA, the CDR3 is TGTGCCATCAGGGGGGGGGCAGGTAGGATCGACCCCTCCGAGCAGTACTTC. This encodes CAIRGGAGRIDPSEQYF.